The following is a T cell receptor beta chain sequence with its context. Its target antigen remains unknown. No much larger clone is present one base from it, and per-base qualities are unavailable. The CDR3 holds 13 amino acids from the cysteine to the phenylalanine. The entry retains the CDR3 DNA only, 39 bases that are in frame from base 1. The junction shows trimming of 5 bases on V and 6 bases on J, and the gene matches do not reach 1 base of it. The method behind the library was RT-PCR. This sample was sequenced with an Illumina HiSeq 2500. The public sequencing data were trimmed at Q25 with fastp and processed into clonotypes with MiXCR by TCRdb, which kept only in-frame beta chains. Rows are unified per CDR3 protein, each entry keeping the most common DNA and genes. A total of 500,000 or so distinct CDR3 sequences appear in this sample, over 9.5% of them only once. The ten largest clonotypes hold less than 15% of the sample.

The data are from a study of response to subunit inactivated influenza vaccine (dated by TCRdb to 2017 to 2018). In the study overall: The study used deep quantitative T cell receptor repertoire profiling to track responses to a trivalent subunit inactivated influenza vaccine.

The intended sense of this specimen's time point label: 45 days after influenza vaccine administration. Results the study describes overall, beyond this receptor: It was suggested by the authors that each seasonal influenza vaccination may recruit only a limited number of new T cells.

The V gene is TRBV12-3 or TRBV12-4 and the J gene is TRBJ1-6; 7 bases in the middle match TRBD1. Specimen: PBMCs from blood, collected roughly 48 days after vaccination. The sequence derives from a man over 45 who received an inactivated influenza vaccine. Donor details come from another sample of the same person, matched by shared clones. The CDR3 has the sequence CASSGTVNSPLHF. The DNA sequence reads TGTGCCAGCAGTGGGACAGTTAATTCACCCCTCCACTTT.